These 13 T cell receptor beta chains were all obtained from the same sample, sequenced in a study of blood T cells in healthy people across ages (dated by TCRdb to between 2015 and 2017). The method was 5' RACE. Sequencing used an Illumina HiSeq 2500. A second PCR of about 6 to 11 cycles was performed with a sample-barcoded 5' primer and a J-beta primer mix. TCRdb itself trimmed the public reads at Q25 with fastp, ran MiXCR and retained productive beta chains. Each CDR3 protein appears once, grouped with its most common genes and DNA. The sample records 1 million to 1.2 million distinct CDR3 sequences, 35% to 40% of which are singletons. The ten largest make up around 12% of the sample. Sample: blood. Every receptor here comes from a man younger than 35 in good health.

This clonotype was seen a few times. The chain links TRBV7-2 to TRBJ1-2, with D perhaps matching TRBD1 (6 bases). The CDR3 has 18 residues. The germline CDR1 and CDR2 sequences are SGHTA and FQGNSA. Trimming removed 1 base from V and 4 bases from J, with 22 bases in between. The CDR3 protein is CASSLGAGGASNFYGYTF. The CDR3 coding sequence is TGTGCCAGCAGCTTAGGGGCGGGGGGCGCCTCCAATTTCTATGGCTACACCTTC.

This clonotype showed up just once. The gene calls are TRBV7-8 and TRBJ2-7; TRBD2 agrees at 9 bases. The CDR3 runs to 15 residues. V lost 6 bases and J lost 0; bases outside the gene matches: 6. Germline V gene data show CDR1 as SGHVS and CDR2 as FQNEAQ. The CDR3 region has the DNA TGTGCCAGCAGGACCATAGCGGGGGTCTCCTACGAGCAGTACTTC. It codes for CASRTIAGVSYEQYF.

This chain joins TRBV4-3 and TRBJ2-1, with D maybe TRBD1 (6 bases). Trimming removed 0 bases from V and 4 bases from J, with 13 bases in between. Germline assignment: CDR1 LGHNA and CDR2 YSLEER. This CDR3 has 16 residues. Written as DNA, the CDR3 is TGCGCCAGCAGCCAAGAAGTGGGGGCCACGTACAATGAGCAGTTCTTC. Amino acid sequence: CASSQEVGATYNEQFF.

This rearrangement joins TRBV3-1 to TRBJ2-1, with 7 bases aligning to TRBD2. The junction had 10 bases not matched to a gene; V was cut back by 2 bases and J by 0 bases. The CDR3 is made up of 18 amino acids. Germline CDR1 LGHDT, CDR2 YNNKEL (reference sequence). Written as DNA, the CDR3 is TGTGCCAGCAGCCAATCTCCGGGGGGTGACGTCTCCTACAATGAGCAGTTCTTC. The encoded protein is CASSQSPGGDVSYNEQFF.

The chain recombines TRBV6-2 or TRBV6-3 with TRBJ1-1, with TRBD1 matching 7 bases. Germline V gene data show CDR1 as MNHEY and CDR2 as SVGEGT. The CDR3 contains 14 residues. V dropped 6 bases and J dropped 2; count of bases not matched to a gene: 6. CDR3 amino acids: CASRKTGINTEAFF. CDR3 coding DNA: TGTGCCAGCAGAAAGACAGGGATCAACACTGAAGCTTTCTTT.

This clonotype was seen many times. The rearrangement uses TRBV5-1 and TRBJ2-3; no clear D. The CDR3 length is 17 residues. Deletions cut 2 bases from V and 3 bases from J, with 19 bases between. CDR1 and CDR2 from the germline V gene are SGHRS and YFSETQ. CDR3 bases: TGCGCCAGCAGCTTTCCCCCCGGACGGAGCCAAACAGATACGCAGTATTTT. It translates to CASSFPPGRSQTDTQYF.

This clonotype was counted between two and nine times. The V call is TRBV5-5, the J call TRBJ2-7, with D tentatively TRBD2 (6 bases). V lost 3 bases, J lost 3 bases, and 13 bases lay in between. This CDR3 spans 14 amino acids. Germline V gene lookup returns CDR1 SGHKS and CDR2 YYEKEE (reference sequence). The CDR3 nucleotides read TGTGCCAGCAGCTGGGGGACTTCACTCTACGAGCAGTACTTC. The encoded protein is CASSWGTSLYEQYF. Full variable domain (remainder filled in from reference TRBV5-5 and TRBJ2-7): DAGVTQSPTHLIKTRGQQVTLRCSPISGHKSVSWYQQVLGQGPQFIFQYYEKEERGRGNFPDRFSARQFPNYSSELNVNALLLGDSALYLCASSWGTSLYEQYFGPGTRLTVT.

This clonotype was seen more than once but under ten times. The chain is built from TRBV6-1 and TRBJ1-2, with unresolved D. In germline, CDR1 is MNHNS, CDR2 SASEGT. The CDR3 has 15 amino acids. Trimming pared 3 bases from V and 6 bases from J, leaving 17 bases between. The DNA for the CDR3 is TGTGCCAGCAGTGATGTCTCCGGGGTGGTGGATGGCTACACCTTC. It specifies CASSDVSGVVDGYTF.

Regarding this clonotype: A read error may be the cause here, since a much bigger clone is one base away. V usage is TRBV25-1 and J usage is TRBJ1-1; D is perhaps TRBD1 (5 bases). Trimming removed 5 bases from V and 10 bases from J, with 14 bases in between. CDR1 MGHDK and CDR2 SYGVNS come from the germline V gene. The CDR3 consists of 12 residues. The CDR3 DNA reads TGTGCCAGCAGTCCGGGGGACGGGGGAGCTTTCTTT. This translates into CASSPGDGGAFF.

The chain links TRBV14 to TRBJ1-2; TRBD1 might be the D (6 bases). This CDR3 has 15 amino acids. The germline gives CDR1 SGHDN, CDR2 FVKESK. V lost 4 bases to trimming and J lost 4 bases, with 16 bases between them. The CDR3 sequence is CASSPAFLTGYGYTF. In DNA form, the CDR3 reads TGTGCCAGCAGCCCGGCTTTCTTGACAGGCTATGGCTACACCTTC.

V and J are TRBV4-1 and TRBJ2-3; D is unresolved. The germline V gene has CDR1 MGHRA and CDR2 YSYEKL. The CDR3 runs to 14 residues. The V end was cut by 3 bases, the J end by 3 bases, with 10 bases between. CDR3 loop: CASSQRSNTDTQYF. The DNA for the CDR3 is TGCGCCAGCAGCCAGCGATCCAATACAGATACGCAGTATTTT.

V usage is TRBV29-1 and J usage is TRBJ1-1, with D tentatively TRBD1 (5 bases). V was trimmed by 2 bases and J by 11 bases, leaving 12 bases between them. This CDR3 region has 11 residues. CDR1 is SQVTM and CDR2 is ANQGSEA in the germline V gene. The CDR3 DNA is TGCAGCGTTGAACTGGTCAGGGAGGCTTTCTTT. Translated: CSVELVREAFF.

Note on this clonotype: The CDR3 carries no conserved terminal phenylalanine or tryptophan, so it likely arises from a read error. The V and J genes are TRBV27 and TRBJ1-5, with 11 bases identical to TRBD1. The CDR3 is 20 residues long. After removal of 4 bases from V and 1 base from J, the junction contained 15 bases not matched to a gene. Germline V gives CDR1 MNHEY, CDR2 SMNVEV (reference sequence). CDR3 sequence (DNA): TGTGCCAGCAGTTCACGCCTAAGGACAGGGGGCGAAGAAAGCAATCAGCCCCAGCATTAT. It yields the protein CASSSRLRTGGEESNQPQHY.